The 24 T cell receptor beta chains below all came from one sample that was sequenced in a study of shared clonotypes between healthy human individuals. Naive CD8 cells comprised CD45RO-negative, CCR7-positively selected cells, excluding terminally differentiated effector memory CD45RA+ cells. Sequenced by immunoSEQ multiplex PCR; TCRdb stores in-frame clones only, minus some. Found here are just over 2,000,000 clones, about 95% of them singletons; the top ten hold about 1.1%. The sequenced sample consisted of naive CD8+ T cells sorted from blood. The origin of the receptors is a man between 18 and 29 years old in good health.

The chain couples TRBV2 to TRBJ1-1; 9 nucleotides agree with TRBD1. V shed 4 bases, J shed 11 bases, and the junction held 11 bases outside the gene matches. The CDR3 spans 14 residues. Germline V gene lookup returns CDR1 SNHLY and CDR2 FYNNEI. This CDR3 is CASSVTGGEVWAFF. The CDR3 DNA reads as TGTGCCAGCAGTGTAACAGGGGGCGAGGTGTGGGCTTTCTTT.

This sequence joins TRBV20-1 and TRBJ2-7; D call uncertain. Trimming pared 5 bases from V and 4 bases from J, leaving 9 bases between. The CDR3 has 11 residues. Germline V lookup: CDR1 DFQATT, CDR2 SNEGSKA (reference sequence). In nucleotides, the CDR3 is TGCAGTGCTTGGGAAAAGTACGAGCAGTACTTC. Amino acid sequence: CSAWEKYEQYF.

The chain recombines TRBV27 with TRBJ2-7; TRBD2 agrees at 11 bases. The CDR3 totals 16 residues. V lost 5 bases and J lost 2; bases outside the gene matches: 8. CDR1 and CDR2 (germline): MNHEY, SMNVEV (reference sequence). The CDR3 spells CASSALGTSGAYEQYF. CDR3 coding DNA: TGTGCCAGCAGTGCCCTCGGGACTAGCGGAGCCTACGAGCAGTACTTC.

Worth noting for this clone: The junction and the germline gene differ at one end; a read error may be behind it. This sequence joins TRBV4-3 and TRBJ2-1, with TRBD2 matching 10 bases. The CDR3 is made up of 17 amino acids. Looked up from germline, CDR1 is LGHNA and CDR2 is YSLEER. The DNA for the CDR3 is TGCGCCAGCAGTCAAGCGTTGGGACTAGCGAGCTACAATGAGCAGTTCTTC. The encoded protein is CASSQALGLASYNEQFF.

V gene TRBV6-6 combines with J gene TRBJ2-2; no clear D. Germline V lookup: CDR1 MNHNY, CDR2 SVGAGI (reference sequence). V lost 4 bases, J lost 7 bases, and 10 bases lay in between. This CDR3 comprises 13 residues. CDR3 in DNA: TGTGCCAGCAGTTCCGAAGAAGACGGGGAGCTGTTTTTT. This sequence encodes CASSSEEDGELFF.

The V gene is TRBV5-6, the J gene TRBJ1-1; 7 bases agree with TRBD1. Germline-derived CDR1 and CDR2 are SGHDT and YYEEEE. This CDR3 comprises 17 residues. V shed 6 bases and J 0 bases; nucleotides not matched to a gene: 14. The CDR3 reads CASNAIGGEGMNTEAFF. CDR3 nucleotides: TGTGCCAGCAACGCCATAGGGGGCGAAGGGATGAACACTGAAGCTTTCTTT.

CDR3 sequence reads: CASSLTGTGRETQYF. The CDR3 DNA reads TGTGCCAGCAGCTTGACAGGGACAGGGAGGGAGACCCAGTACTTC. The chain has TRBV5-6 and TRBJ2-5, with 9 bases aligning to TRBD1. Germline CDR1 and CDR2: SGHDT and YYEEEE. Trimming cost V 1 base and J 5 bases; bases outside gene matches: 6. The CDR3 spans 15 residues. The whole variable domain, remainder taken from reference TRBV5-6 and TRBJ2-5, is DAGVTQSPTHLIKTRGQQVTLRCSPKSGHDTVSWYQQALGQGPQFIFQYYEEEERQRGNFPDRFSGHQFPNYSSELNVNALLLGDSALYLCASSLTGTGRETQYFGPGTRLLVL.

The chain combines TRBV30 with TRBJ2-5; no clear D. The V gene lost 5 bases and the J gene lost 1 base, with 11 bases spanning the gap. Per the germline V gene, CDR1 is GTSNPN and CDR2 is SVGIG (reference sequence). The length of the CDR3 is 13 residues. The CDR3 DNA sequence: TGTGCCTGGGCCCCCTTCTCCCAAGAGACCCAGTACTTC. The encoded protein is CAWAPFSQETQYF.

The genes are TRBV6-1 and TRBJ1-4; D remains ambiguous. The CDR3 runs to 13 residues. V lost 7 bases to trimming and J lost 13 bases, with 19 bases between them. From germline, CDR1 is MNHNS and CDR2 SASEGT. The CDR3 nucleotides read TGTGCCAGCACGGGAATCCCATCCACGGGACTGTTTTTT. Protein sequence: CASTGIPSTGLFF.

V and J are TRBV9 and TRBJ2-1; 14 bases line up with TRBD2. The ends lost 1 base at V and 6 bases at J; junction bases unmatched: 3. CDR3 length: 16 residues. The V gene's germline CDR1 is SGDLS and CDR2 YYNGEE. The CDR3 spells CASSVPGTSGGNEQFF. The CDR3 DNA reads as TGTGCCAGCAGCGTACCCGGGACTAGCGGGGGCAATGAGCAGTTCTTC.

The genes are TRBV27 and TRBJ2-7; D may match TRBD1 or TRBD2 (6 bases each). V lost 3 bases, J lost 7 bases, and 16 bases lay in between. Germline loops: CDR1 MNHEY, CDR2 SMNVEV (reference sequence). This CDR3 has 14 amino acids. The chain's CDR3 is CASSFVPGAGEQYF. CDR3 DNA: TGTGCCAGCAGTTTCGTCCCGGGGGCAGGGGAGCAGTACTTC.

This rearrangement joins TRBV7-9 to TRBJ2-7; the D is unclear. The CDR3 length is 16 residues. The V end lost 4 bases, the J end lost 3 bases, and 19 bases lay between the germline ends. Germline V CDR1 and CDR2: SEHNR, FQNEAQ (reference sequence). The CDR3 DNA is TGTGCCAGCAGCTCCTCCTATGACTTGCGCCGCTACGAGCAGTACTTC. Its protein product is CASSSSYDLRRYEQYF.

Worth noting for this clone: One end of the junction varies from germline; a read error may be responsible. The CDR3 bases are TGTGCTAGCAGCCGGGACAACTCCTACGAGCAGTACTTC. This encodes CASSRDNSYEQYF. The chain has TRBV7-7 and TRBJ2-7, with D possibly TRBD1 on 6 matching bases. This CDR3 spans 13 amino acids. The germline V gene has CDR1 SSHAT and CDR2 FNYEAQ (reference sequence).

V usage is TRBV29-1 and J usage is TRBJ1-2; perhaps TRBD1 as D (5 bases). From germline, CDR1 is SQVTM and CDR2 ANQGSEA. CDR3 length equals 11 residues. V shed 6 bases and J shed 7 bases, with 12 bases lying between them. DNA of the CDR3: TGCAGCGTGGACACTGGGGGTGGCTACACCTTC. Translation: CSVDTGGGYTF. Looking up the rest from reference TRBV29-1 and TRBJ1-2 gives the full variable domain: SAVISQKPSRDICQRGTSLTIQCQVDSQVTMMFWYRQQPGQSLTLIATANQGSEATYESGFVIDKFPISRPNLTFSTLTVSNMSPEDSSIYLCSVDTGGGYTFGSGTRLTVV.

This chain links TRBV18 with TRBJ2-1, with TRBD2 as a possible D gene (7 bases). CDR3 length equals 15 residues. Germline CDR1 KGHSH, CDR2 LQKENI. V shed 2 bases and J shed 7 bases, with 15 bases lying between them. The CDR3 reads CASSPIGGAGNEQFF. The CDR3 bases are TGTGCCAGCTCACCAATAGGGGGGGCCGGGAATGAGCAGTTCTTC.

The chain carries TRBV6-1 and TRBJ2-7; D may be TRBD1 or TRBD2 (5 bases each). V gave up 7 bases and J gave up 4 bases, with 14 bases separating them. This CDR3 contains 13 residues. Germline V gene lookup returns CDR1 MNHNS and CDR2 SASEGT. For the CDR3, the DNA is TGTGCCAGCACCGGGGCAGGGTTATACGAGCAGTACTTC. Protein: CASTGAGLYEQYF.

Concerning this clone: The identical CDR3 is also encoded by other nucleotide sequences in the sample. J is TRBJ2-2 and V is TRBV19; D is possibly TRBD1 (6 bases). Per germline, CDR1 LNHDA and CDR2 SQIVND (reference sequence). V was clipped by 5 bases and J by 3 bases, with 10 bases between them. The CDR3 is made up of 14 amino acids. CDR3 region: CASSPGHYTGELFF. The CDR3 DNA is TGTGCCAGTAGTCCGGGACATTACACCGGGGAGCTGTTTTTT. The complete variable domain, with remaining parts taken from reference TRBV19 and TRBJ2-2, reads DGGITQSPKYLFRKEGQNVTLSCEQNLNHDAMYWYRQDPGQGLRLIYYSQIVNDFQKGDIAEGYSVSREKKESFPLTVTSAQKNPTAFYLCASSPGHYTGELFFGEGSRLTVL.

About this clone: This same CDR3 is encoded by further DNA sequences in the sample. This rearrangement joins TRBV27 to TRBJ2-7, with TRBD2 matching 10 bases. Germline V gene sequence: CDR1 MNHEY, CDR2 SMNVEV (reference sequence). After removal of 5 bases from V and 4 bases from J, the junction contained 5 bases not matched to a gene. The CDR3 covers 14 residues. The CDR3 sequence is CASSPRTSGYEQYF. As DNA, the CDR3 is TGTGCCAGCAGTCCGCGGACTAGCGGATACGAGCAGTACTTC.

This chain uses TRBV4-3 with TRBJ2-2; the D gene is possibly TRBD2 (5 bases). Looked up from germline, CDR1 is LGHNA and CDR2 is YSLEER. V gave up 0 bases and J gave up 4 bases, with 12 bases separating them. The CDR3 runs to 16 residues. CDR3: CASSQDVGVGTGELFF. CDR3 sequence (DNA): TGCGCCAGCAGCCAAGACGTCGGGGTGGGCACCGGGGAGCTGTTTTTT.

This chain uses TRBV6-1 with TRBJ2-7; tentative D call: TRBD2 (6 bases). CDR1 is MNHNS, CDR2 SASEGT, per germline. The CDR3 loop spans 13 amino acids. With 11 bases removed from V and 6 bases from J, the gap between germline ends came to 20 bases. CDR3 nucleotides: TGTGCCGCGTCCGGGACTGGGGCTGGCGAGCAGTACTTC. Its translation is CAASGTGAGEQYF.

This clone came up once. V and J are TRBV23-1 and TRBJ1-1; D possibly corresponds to TRBD1 (5 bases). TRBV23-1 is reported as an ORF; its role is uncertain. The CDR3 spans 13 residues. V was pared by 10 bases and J by 3 bases, with 15 bases between. The CDR3, as DNA: TGCGCCACGGGGCAGGGAGTTGACACTGAAGCTTTCTTT. As protein: CATGQGVDTEAFF.

This chain uses TRBV7-9 with TRBJ2-6; D unresolved. The CDR3 has 16 amino acids. Trimming shortened V by 3 bases and J by 0 bases, and 9 bases separated the two germline ends. Germline-derived CDR1 and CDR2 are SEHNR and FQNEAQ (reference sequence). The DNA for the CDR3 is TGTGCCAGCAGCTTTAGTAGTGACTCTGGGGCCAACGTCCTGACTTTC. Translation gives CASSFSSDSGANVLTF.

V gene TRBV4-3 combines with J gene TRBJ2-3, with D possibly matching TRBD2 (6 bases). Deletions cut 4 bases from V and 1 base from J, with 15 bases between. Germline V gives CDR1 LGHNA, CDR2 YSLEER. The CDR3 is made up of 16 amino acids. CDR3 nucleotides: TGCGCCAGCAGCCCCAGGGACGGGGGAGGCACAGATACGCAGTATTTT. Translated: CASSPRDGGGTDTQYF.

The chain recombines TRBV5-1 with TRBJ2-2; 9 nucleotides match TRBD1. The CDR3 has 15 amino acids. V lost 6 bases and J lost 3; bases outside the gene matches: 6. Germline V gene sequence: CDR1 SGHRS, CDR2 YFSETQ. In nucleotides, the CDR3 is TGCGCCAGCAAAAGGAGACAGGGGGACACCGGGGAGCTGTTTTTT. Translation gives CASKRRQGDTGELFF.